Listed below are T cell receptor beta chains from one sample, sequenced in a study of blood T cell repertoires in COVID-19. Sequencing was performed with immunoSEQ multiplex PCR; in TCRdb, only in-frame clones are kept and a portion is missing. The sample carries roughly 430,000 clones, around 90% recorded once. The sequenced sample consisted of PBMCs or T cells enriched from blood (not recorded which). The receptor source for this set is a woman aged 40 to 50 with acute COVID-19. The CDR3 runs from the conserved cysteine through the conserved F or W. The D gene is left open where the match is weak. Clone size appears in some rows only: once, few, many, or a class for an expanded clone.

V gene	J gene	CDR3 length	clone size	D gene	CDR3 protein	CDR3 DNA
TRBV9	TRBJ2-5	16	NA	TRBD2	CASSPQTSGGFETQYF	TGTGCCAGCAGCCCTCAGACTAGCGGGGGGTTTGAGACCCAGTACTTC
TRBV24-1	TRBJ1-2	15	NA	NA	CATSDGVLGGYGYTF	TGTGCCACCAGTGATGGAGTTCTTGGGGGGTATGGCTACACCTTC
TRBV7-9	TRBJ2-7	15	NA	TRBD1	CASSQQGAPLNEQYF	TGTGCCAGCAGCCAACAGGGGGCTCCGCTTAACGAGCAGTACTTC
TRBV6-5	TRBJ1-2	14	NA	NA	CASSYSVEAYGYTF	TGTGCCAGCAGTTACTCGGTAGAGGCTTATGGCTACACCTTC
TRBV5-1	TRBJ2-3	14	NA	NA	CASSLGLAADTQYF	TGCGCCAGCAGCTTGGGGCTAGCTGCAGATACGCAGTATTTT
TRBV29-1	TRBJ2-5	13	NA	NA	CSVGGGGKETQYF	TGCAGCGTTGGAGGAGGTGGGAAAGAGACCCAGTACTTC
TRBV4-1	TRBJ1-2	14	NA	NA	CASSQRAGLYGYTF	TGCGCCAGCAGCCAAAGGGCAGGGCTCTATGGCTACACCTTC
TRBV6-1	TRBJ1-2	18	NA	TRBD1	CASRETPGQGGRSYGYTF	TGTGCCAGCCGTGAAACTCCGGGACAGGGAGGGAGGAGCTATGGCTACACCTTC
TRBV4-2	TRBJ2-7	16	NA	TRBD2	CASSQGTSGDHYEQYF	TGTGCCAGCAGCCAAGGGACTAGCGGGGACCACTACGAGCAGTACTTC
TRBV5-1	TRBJ1-3	13	NA	NA	CASSSRGDDTIYF	TGCGCCAGCAGCTCTCGGGGGGATGACACCATATATTTT
TRBV11-2	TRBJ1-2	14	NA	NA	CASSLGPQYYGYTF	TGTGCCAGCAGCTTAGGCCCTCAGTACTATGGCTACACCTTC
TRBV19	TRBJ1-2	12	NA	NA	CASGITGSGYTF	TGTGCCAGTGGGATAACAGGGAGTGGCTACACCTTC
TRBV19	TRBJ1-1	13	NA	TRBD1	CASSSTGDTEAFF	TGTGCCAGTAGTTCCACAGGGGACACTGAAGCTTTCTTT
TRBV19	TRBJ1-3	14	NA	NA	CASRVEVTGNTIYF	TGTGCCAGTCGAGTCGAGGTGACTGGAAACACCATATATTTT
TRBV5-1	TRBJ2-5	14	NA	NA	CASSLVGGQETQYF	TGCGCCAGCAGCTTGGTGGGCGGGCAAGAGACCCAGTACTTC
TRBV3-1/TRBV3-2	TRBJ1-1	12	NA	NA	CASSQWLQEAFF	TGTGCCAGCAGCCAATGGCTGCAAGAAGCTTTCTTT
TRBV29-1	TRBJ2-1	12	few	NA	CSHRGHYNEQFF	TGCAGCCATAGGGGACACTACAATGAGCAGTTCTTC
TRBV11-3	TRBJ2-1	16	NA	TRBD1	CASSLVRGQVRSEQFF	TGTGCCAGCAGCTTAGTTCGGGGACAGGTCCGGTCGGAGCAGTTCTTC
TRBV19	TRBJ1-1	13	NA	NA	CASSTNKNTEAFF	TGTGCCAGTAGTACCAACAAGAACACTGAAGCTTTCTTT
TRBV5-1	TRBJ2-3	16	NA	TRBD2	CASSSVLAGSTDTQYF	TGCGCCAGCAGCTCGGTTCTAGCGGGTAGCACAGATACGCAGTATTTT
TRBV11-2	TRBJ1-1	14	NA	NA	CASSLGAMNTEAFF	TGTGCCAGCAGCTTAGGGGCTATGAACACTGAAGCTTTCTTT
TRBV19	TRBJ2-1	17	NA	TRBD2	CASSIPSGGRALNEQFF	TGTGCCAGTAGTATTCCGAGCGGGGGCCGGGCCTTGAATGAGCAGTTCTTC
TRBV3-1/TRBV3-2	TRBJ1-2	14	NA	NA	CASSRRGANYGYTF	TGTGCCAGCAGTCGCAGGGGAGCTAACTATGGCTACACCTTC
TRBV5-1	TRBJ2-2	15	NA	TRBD2	CASSVGSGGPGELFF	TGCGCCAGCAGTGTTGGCAGCGGGGGTCCCGGGGAGCTGTTTTTT
TRBV7-9	TRBJ1-5	16	NA	TRBD1	CASSSTGTGSNQPQHF	TGTGCCAGCAGCTCCACCGGGACAGGTAGCAATCAGCCCCAGCATTTT
TRBV10-3	TRBJ2-3	15	NA	TRBD2	CATSSTGGLTDTQYF	TGTGCCACCTCTTCGACGGGGGGACTCACAGATACGCAGTATTTT
TRBV24-1	TRBJ2-2	15	NA	NA	CATSDPFATVGELFF	TGTGCCACCAGTGATCCTTTTGCCACGGTGGGGGAGCTGTTTTTT
TRBV9	TRBJ2-3	17	NA	TRBD2	CASTRRGGDRSTDTQYF	TGTGCCAGCACTCGCCGGGGAGGGGACCGAAGCACAGATACGCAGTATTTT
TRBV11-2	TRBJ1-1	15	NA	NA	CASSLVGTPNTEAFF	TGTGCCAGCAGCTTAGTCGGGACACCTAACACTGAAGCTTTCTTT
TRBV7-9	TRBJ2-3	19	NA	TRBD2	CASSLGGLAGGTFTDTQYF	TGTGCCAGCAGCTTAGGCGGACTAGCGGGGGGGACGTTCACAGATACGCAGTATTTT
TRBV7-6	TRBJ1-1	14	NA	TRBD1	CASSPRDRNTEAFF	TGTGCCAGCAGCCCTCGGGACAGGAACACTGAAGCTTTCTTT
TRBV2	TRBJ2-3	15	NA	NA	CASKVEGMSTDTQYF	TGTGCCAGCAAGGTGGAGGGGATGAGCACAGATACGCAGTATTTT
TRBV18	TRBJ1-1	15	NA	TRBD1	CASSPSGDRNTEAFF	TGTGCCAGCTCACCCTCCGGGGACAGGAACACTGAAGCTTTCTTT
TRBV6-5	TRBJ1-4	15	NA	NA	CASSLSGHQNEKLFF	TGTGCCAGCAGCCTCTCCGGACATCAGAATGAAAAACTGTTTTTT
TRBV29-1	TRBJ1-2	13	once	TRBD1	CSVAGTGRSGYTF	TGCAGCGTTGCCGGGACAGGGCGATCTGGCTACACCTTC
TRBV28	TRBJ1-1	17	NA	TRBD1	CASSLYGTGAMNTEAFF	TGTGCCAGCAGTTTATATGGGACAGGGGCGATGAACACTGAAGCTTTCTTT
TRBV7-8	TRBJ2-5	14	NA	NA	CASSLAEGVGTQYF	TGTGCCAGCAGCTTAGCTGAGGGGGTGGGGACCCAGTACTTC
TRBV12-3/TRBV12-4	TRBJ2-7	13	NA	NA	CASSTGTIYEQYF	TGTGCCAGCAGTACAGGTACCATCTACGAGCAGTACTTC
TRBV18	TRBJ1-1	13	few	NA	CASSLGQNTEAFF	TGTGCCAGCTCACTGGGACAGAACACTGAAGCTTTCTTT
TRBV5-1	TRBJ2-3	15	NA	TRBD1	CASSLQGAWADTQYF	TGCGCCAGCAGCTTACAGGGGGCATGGGCAGATACGCAGTATTTT
TRBV3-1/TRBV3-2	TRBJ2-7	13	NA	NA	CASRLQGHYEQYF	TGTGCCAGCAGATTACAGGGACACTACGAGCAGTACTTC
TRBV24-1	TRBJ2-5	15	once	TRBD1	CATSDPRGSRETQYF	TGTGCCACCAGCGACCCCAGGGGGTCGAGGGAGACCCAGTACTTC
TRBV6-5	TRBJ1-2	13	once	NA	CASRPSGVGGYTF	TGTGCCAGCAGGCCCTCAGGGGTCGGTGGCTACACCTTC
TRBV27	TRBJ1-5	16	NA	NA	CASSFKPTVSNQPQHF	TGTGCCAGCAGTTTCAAGCCGACAGTTAGCAATCAGCCCCAGCATTTT
TRBV7-6	TRBJ2-2	16	NA	NA	CASSLRLSENTGELFF	TGTGCCAGCAGCTTAAGACTATCAGAGAACACCGGGGAGCTGTTTTTT